These 25 T cell receptor beta chains were sequenced from one sample in a study of blood T cell repertoires in COVID-19. Some clones are missing from TCRdb's copy, which holds only in-frame ones; the method was immunoSEQ multiplex PCR. The table lists hundreds of thousands of clones, 86% of them singletons, with about 1.5% in the top ten. The sample taken for sequencing was peripheral blood. The receptors stem from a woman aged 30 to 39 with active or convalescent COVID-19.

This rearrangement joins TRBV20-1 to TRBJ2-1, with D tentatively TRBD1 (5 bases). Germline CDR1 is DFQATT and CDR2 is SNEGSKA (reference sequence). The CDR3 extends over 11 amino acids. V was trimmed by 7 bases and J by 4 bases, leaving 8 bases between them. The CDR3 bases are TGCAGTGGGACACTTTACAATGAGCAGTTCTTC. This translates into CSGTLYNEQFF.

The chain is built from TRBV5-1 and TRBJ1-2; TRBD1 matches 7 bases. The V gene end was trimmed by 4 bases and the J gene end by 4 bases; junction bases not matched to a gene: 4. From germline, CDR1 is SGHRS and CDR2 YFSETQ. This CDR3 comprises 13 residues. CDR3 amino acids: CASSPRDSYGYTF. CDR3 DNA sequence: TGCGCCAGCAGCCCCCGGGACAGCTATGGCTACACCTTC. The whole variable domain, filled in from reference TRBV5-1 and TRBJ1-2, reads KAGVTQTPRYLIKTRGQQVTLSCSPISGHRSVSWYQQTPGQGLQFLFEYFSETQRNKGNFPGRFSGRQFSNSRSEMNVSTLELGDSALYLCASSPRDSYGYTFGSGTRLTVV.

This clone was detected once. This chain links TRBV6-5 with TRBJ1-5; D call uncertain. The V end lost 4 bases, the J end lost 4 bases, and 8 bases lay between the germline ends. This CDR3 contains 13 residues. Germline V gene lookup returns CDR1 MNHEY and CDR2 SVGAGI. CDR3 coding DNA: TGTGCCAGCAGTTCCCGGTTAAATCAGCCCCAGCATTTT. Its protein is CASSSRLNQPQHF.

On this clone: The sample has other DNA sequences that encode this CDR3 too. The V call is TRBV19, the J call TRBJ1-1; TRBD1 is a possible D gene (6 bases). Germline lookup yields CDR1 LNHDA and CDR2 SQIVND (reference sequence). The CDR3 is 13 residues long. Trimming left V 2 bases short and J 3 bases short, with 7 bases between. The CDR3 coding sequence is TGTGCCAGTAGTATATCAGGGGACACTGAAGCTTTCTTT. As protein: CASSISGDTEAFF.

The chain has TRBV5-1 and TRBJ1-1; no firm D call. This CDR3 region has 15 residues. V was pared by 1 base and J by 2 bases, with 12 bases between. Germline V CDR1 and CDR2: SGHRS, YFSETQ. CDR3 sequence reads: CASSLNQVSNTEAFF. CDR3 in DNA: TGCGCCAGCAGCTTGAACCAGGTCTCCAACACTGAAGCTTTCTTT.

The chain uses TRBV7-7 and TRBJ1-5; weak D call: TRBD1 (5 bases). CDR3 length: 15 amino acids. From germline, CDR1 is SSHAT and CDR2 FNYEAQ (reference sequence). V was pared by 1 base and J by 4 bases, with 11 bases between. DNA of the CDR3: TGTGCCAGCAGCTTAGGTACAGGAACTAATCAGCCCCAGCATTTT. Its translation: CASSLGTGTNQPQHF.

This clone was picked up a small number of times. The rearrangement joins TRBV6-1 to TRBJ2-3; tentative D call: TRBD1 (6 bases). With 1 base removed from V and 1 base from J, the gap between germline ends came to 15 bases. Germline V lookup: CDR1 MNHNS, CDR2 SASEGT. The CDR3 totals 17 residues. The DNA of the CDR3 is TGTGCCAGCAGTGAAGAGTACAGGGAAGGCGGCACAGATACGCAGTATTTT. It specifies CASSEEYREGGTDTQYF.

The chain joins TRBV2 to TRBJ2-3; D is possibly TRBD2 (5 bases). The CDR3 runs 15 residues. The germline V gene has CDR1 SNHLY and CDR2 FYNNEI. Trimming shortened V by 5 bases and J by 2 bases, and 14 bases separated the two germline ends. DNA for the CDR3: TGTGCCAGCAGTCGCCTACTAGGACCCACAGATACGCAGTATTTT. This codes for CASSRLLGPTDTQYF.

The chain carries TRBV6-5 and TRBJ2-7, with a weak D call TRBD2 (5 bases). This CDR3 has 15 amino acids. Germline V gene sequence: CDR1 MNHEY, CDR2 SVGAGI. V dropped 3 bases and J dropped 1 base, with 13 bases sitting between them. CDR3 nucleotides: TGTGCCAGCAGTTATGGCCTAGCTGCTTCCTACGAGCAGTACTTC. Encoded protein: CASSYGLAASYEQYF.

The rearrangement links TRBV27 to TRBJ1-1; TRBD1 matches 7 bases. CDR1 MNHEY and CDR2 SMNVEV come from the germline V gene (reference sequence). This CDR3 is built from 15 residues. Losses at the gene ends were 4 bases for V and 1 base for J; bases not matched to a gene: 6. DNA for the CDR3: TGTGCCAGCAGTTCCCGGACAGGAGCGAACACTGAAGCTTTCTTT. Amino acid sequence: CASSSRTGANTEAFF.

The genes are TRBV11-2 and TRBJ2-3; 8 bases are a match to TRBD2. This CDR3 spans 17 amino acids. Per germline, CDR1 SGHAT and CDR2 FQNNGV. V lost 1 base to trimming and J lost 2 bases; unmatched junction nucleotides: 8. CDR3 coding DNA: TGTGCCAGCAGCTTAGTAGGGCGGGAGGCTGTCACAGATACGCAGTATTTT. This gives the protein CASSLVGREAVTDTQYF.

The gene calls are TRBV7-9 and TRBJ2-2; tentatively, D is TRBD1 (5 bases). With 5 bases removed from V and 5 bases from J, the gap between germline ends came to 9 bases. This CDR3 is built from 13 residues. Germline values: CDR1 SEHNR, CDR2 FQNEAQ (reference sequence). The DNA for the CDR3 is TGTGCCAGCAGCCAGGGAAAAACCGGGGAGCTGTTTTTT. Its translation: CASSQGKTGELFF.

The chain is built from TRBV7-9 and TRBJ1-2; 7 bases map to TRBD1. With V trimmed by 2 bases and J by 1 base, 7 bases remained unmatched. The CDR3 spans 16 residues. Germline CDR1 is SEHNR and CDR2 is FQNEAQ (reference sequence). CDR3 DNA: TGTGCCAGCAGCTTAACAGGGGCCGTACGTAACTATGGCTACACCTTC. It codes for CASSLTGAVRNYGYTF.

This chain links TRBV5-1 with TRBJ2-2; tentatively, D is TRBD1 (6 bases). V gave up 4 bases and J gave up 5 bases, with 18 bases separating them. There are 16 residues in the CDR3. The germline V gene encodes CDR1 SGHRS and CDR2 YFSETQ. CDR3 protein: CASSLFSGVGTGELFF. The CDR3 DNA reads TGCGCCAGCAGCCTCTTTTCAGGGGTCGGTACCGGGGAGCTGTTTTTT.

The chain uses TRBV5-1 and TRBJ1-2, with 8 positions matching TRBD1. Trimming removed 4 bases from V and 5 bases from J; junction bases left unmatched: 7. The CDR3 covers 14 residues. The V gene's germline CDR1 is SGHRS and CDR2 YFSETQ. CDR3 in DNA: TGCGCCAGCAGCCCAGGACAGGGTTTATATGGCTACACCTTC. Translated, it gives CASSPGQGLYGYTF.

The chain carries TRBV18 and TRBJ1-5, with D unclear. Germline V lookup: CDR1 KGHSH, CDR2 LQKENI. The CDR3 loop spans 14 amino acids. The V end lost 2 bases, the J end lost 4 bases, and 9 bases lay between the germline ends. The DNA of the CDR3 is TGTGCCAGCTCACCATGGTCGGGGAATCAGCCCCAGCATTTT. It is translated as CASSPWSGNQPQHF.

This clone came up once. The chain is built from TRBV5-1 and TRBJ2-2; 9 bases are shared with TRBD1. V lost 4 bases, J lost 3 bases, and 4 bases stayed unmatched. The CDR3 loop spans 15 amino acids. CDR1 SGHRS and CDR2 YFSETQ come from the germline V gene. CDR3 sequence: CASSVDRGYTGELFF. Written as DNA, the CDR3 is TGCGCCAGCAGCGTGGACAGGGGCTACACCGGGGAGCTGTTTTTT.

The chain is built from TRBV24-1 and TRBJ1-2; D gene unclear. This CDR3 spans 17 amino acids. V was pared by 1 base and J by 0 bases, with 14 bases between. Germline CDR1 and CDR2: KGHDR and SFDVKD. The CDR3: CATSDFPNRGANYGYTF. For the CDR3, the DNA is TGTGCCACCAGTGATTTTCCCAACCGAGGAGCTAACTATGGCTACACCTTC.

J is TRBJ2-3 and V is TRBV4-1, with TRBD2 matching over 7 bases. This CDR3 is 19 amino acids long. Germline lookup yields CDR1 MGHRA and CDR2 YSYEKL. The ends lost 0 bases at V and 0 bases at J; junction bases unmatched: 12. The CDR3 reads CASSQDLIPASGSTDTQYF. CDR3 nucleotides: TGCGCCAGCAGCCAAGATTTAATTCCCGCTAGCGGCAGCACAGATACGCAGTATTTT.

J is TRBJ2-2 and V is TRBV6-5, with 11 bases matching TRBD2. The CDR3 contains 15 residues. Germline CDR1 reads MNHEY; CDR2 reads SVGAGI. CDR3 protein: CATAPGLADTGELFF. CDR3 DNA sequence: TGTGCAACAGCCCCGGGACTAGCGGACACCGGGGAGCTGTTTTTT.

The chain couples TRBV19 to TRBJ1-4; weak D call: TRBD1 (5 bases). The CDR3 sequence is 15 residues long. From germline, CDR1 is LNHDA and CDR2 SQIVND (reference sequence). The V and J ends lost 4 bases and 3 bases respectively, with 12 bases between them. CDR3 protein: CASSTRGGANEKLFF. CDR3 sequence (DNA): TGTGCCAGTAGTACCCGGGGGGGAGCTAATGAAAAACTGTTTTTT.

J is TRBJ1-5 and V is TRBV19, with D possibly matching TRBD1 (6 bases). This CDR3 has 17 amino acids. Germline assignment: CDR1 LNHDA and CDR2 SQIVND (reference sequence). Trimming left V 5 bases short and J 0 bases short, with 17 bases between. The DNA of the CDR3 is TGTGCCAGTAGTCCGGGACACCTAGGGGCTAGCAATCAGCCCCAGCATTTT. It encodes CASSPGHLGASNQPQHF.

This clone showed up just a few times. DNA of the CDR3: TGTGCCAGCAGCTTAGCGGGGCTAGCGGGAGCCTACTTTTTT. Translating gives CASSLAGLAGAYFF. The chain recombines TRBV7-2 with TRBJ2-2; the match to TRBD2 covers 10 bases. Germline V gives CDR1 SGHTA, CDR2 FQGNSA. This CDR3 is 14 amino acids long. V was clipped by 0 bases and J by 17 bases; unmatched bases: 9.

The rearrangement links TRBV12-5 to TRBJ1-2; no reliable D call. V was clipped by 8 bases and J by 7 bases, with 8 bases between them. Germline V gives CDR1 LGHNT, CDR2 FRNRAP. This CDR3 has 10 amino acids. The CDR3 here is CASQFIGYTF. The CDR3, as DNA: TGTGCTAGTCAGTTTATTGGCTACACCTTC.

The chain combines TRBV6-5 with TRBJ2-7; maybe TRBD1 (6 bases). V was shortened by 0 bases and J by 3 bases, with 15 bases between the two germline ends. Germline assignment: CDR1 MNHEY and CDR2 SVGAGI. This CDR3 spans 16 amino acids. CDR3 nucleotide sequence: TGTGCCAGCAGTTACTCGGCGGGCCAAGGGGGCTACGAGCAGTACTTC. Translation gives CASSYSAGQGGYEQYF.